The present T cell receptor (beta chain) was sequenced within a study of T cell repertoires in cytomegalovirus infection. For the study at large: CMV infection together with matching HLA type was indicated by public TCR beta signatures.

Study-level results: The study found HLA-C-restricted CMV-specific TCR beta clonotypes dominating the ex vivo response. CMV carriers having the relevant HLA were flagged by cumulative public TCR beta family frequency.

Germline V lookup: CDR1 MDHEN, CDR2 SYDVKM. The CDR3 extends over 16 amino acids. With V trimmed by 3 bases and J by 4 bases, 8 bases remained unmatched. Ten or more counts support this clonotype. Its target is unknown. TCRdb reprocessed the reads via MiXCR and lists one record per CDR3 protein. The table has about 300,000 distinct CDR3 sequences, about 9.2% seen once. The clonotype was recovered from a human donor in good health (CMV status not recorded). Some clones in this sample may be carry-over from other donors' samples. Material: PBMCs. The gene calls are TRBV28 and TRBJ2-2; 7 bases agree with TRBD1. The CDR3 sequence is CASSFWGDRVTGELFF. The CDR3 region has the DNA TGTGCCAGCAGTTTTTGGGGAGACAGGGTCACCGGGGAGCTGTTTTTT.